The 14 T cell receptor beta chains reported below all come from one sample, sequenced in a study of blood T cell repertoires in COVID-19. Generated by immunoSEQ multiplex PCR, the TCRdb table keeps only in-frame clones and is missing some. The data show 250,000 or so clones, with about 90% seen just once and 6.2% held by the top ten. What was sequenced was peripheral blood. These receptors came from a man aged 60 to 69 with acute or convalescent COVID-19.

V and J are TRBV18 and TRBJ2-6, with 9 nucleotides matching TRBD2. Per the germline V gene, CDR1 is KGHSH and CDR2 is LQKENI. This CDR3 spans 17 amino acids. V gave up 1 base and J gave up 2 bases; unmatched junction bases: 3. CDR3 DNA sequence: TGTGCCAGCTCACCACAAGCTAGCGGGACTGGGGCCAACGTCCTGACTTTC. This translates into CASSPQASGTGANVLTF. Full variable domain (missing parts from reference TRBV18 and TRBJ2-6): NAGVMQNPRHLVRRRGQEARLRCSPMKGHSHVYWYRQLPEEGLKFMVYLQKENIIDESGMPKERFSAEFPKEGPSILRIQQVVRGDSAAYFCASSPQASGTGANVLTFGAGSRLTVL.

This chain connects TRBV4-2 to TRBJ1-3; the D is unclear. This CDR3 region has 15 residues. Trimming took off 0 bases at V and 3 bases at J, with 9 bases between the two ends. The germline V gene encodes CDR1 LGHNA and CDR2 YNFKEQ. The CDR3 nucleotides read TGTGCCAGCAGCCAAGAAGGAGCGGGTGGAAACACCATATATTTT. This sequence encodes CASSQEGAGGNTIYF.

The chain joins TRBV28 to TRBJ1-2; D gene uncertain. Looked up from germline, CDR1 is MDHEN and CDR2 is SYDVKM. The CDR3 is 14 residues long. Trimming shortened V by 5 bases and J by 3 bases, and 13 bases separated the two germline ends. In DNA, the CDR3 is TGTGCCAGCAGTCCCGCTGCGGGAGACTATGGCTACACCTTC. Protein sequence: CASSPAAGDYGYTF.

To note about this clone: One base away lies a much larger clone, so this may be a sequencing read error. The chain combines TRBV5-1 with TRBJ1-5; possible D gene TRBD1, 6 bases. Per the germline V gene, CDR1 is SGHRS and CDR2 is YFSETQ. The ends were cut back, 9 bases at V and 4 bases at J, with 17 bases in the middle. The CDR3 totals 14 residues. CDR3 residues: CATKEGGENQPQHF. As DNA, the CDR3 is TGCGCCACCAAAGAGGGGGGGGAAAATCAGCCCCAGCATTTT.

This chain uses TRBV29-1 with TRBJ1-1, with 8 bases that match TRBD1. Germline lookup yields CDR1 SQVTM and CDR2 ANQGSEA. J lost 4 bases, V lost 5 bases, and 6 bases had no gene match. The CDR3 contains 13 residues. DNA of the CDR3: TGCAGCGTTCAGGGGGCTCGGGGCACTGAAGCTTTCTTT. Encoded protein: CSVQGARGTEAFF. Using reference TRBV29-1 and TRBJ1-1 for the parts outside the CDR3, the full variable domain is SAVISQKPSRDICQRGTSLTIQCQVDSQVTMMFWYRQQPGQSLTLIATANQGSEATYESGFVIDKFPISRPNLTFSTLTVSNMSPEDSSIYLCSVQGARGTEAFFGQGTRLTVV.

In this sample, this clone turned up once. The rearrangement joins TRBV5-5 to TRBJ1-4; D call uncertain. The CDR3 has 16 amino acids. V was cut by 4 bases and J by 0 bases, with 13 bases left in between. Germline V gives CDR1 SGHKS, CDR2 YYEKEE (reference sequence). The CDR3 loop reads CASSLQPGTTNEKLFF. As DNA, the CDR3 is TGTGCCAGCAGCCTACAACCGGGGACAACTAATGAAAAACTGTTTTTT.

The DNA of the CDR3 is TGTGCCAGCAGTTATGCGGGCCGCGGGCGCTCCTACAATGAGCAGTTCTTC. The encoded protein is CASSYAGRGRSYNEQFF. The chain joins TRBV28 to TRBJ2-1; TRBD2 might be the D (5 bases). V was cut by 4 bases and J by 0 bases, with 16 bases left in between. CDR1 is MDHEN and CDR2 is SYDVKM in the germline V gene. The CDR3 has 17 amino acids.

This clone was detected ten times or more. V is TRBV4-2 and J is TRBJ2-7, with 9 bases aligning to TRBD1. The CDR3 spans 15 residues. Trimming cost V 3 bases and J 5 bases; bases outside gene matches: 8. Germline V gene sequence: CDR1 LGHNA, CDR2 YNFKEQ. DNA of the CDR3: TGTGCCAGCAGCCAGGCTCCGGGACAGGGACACGAGCAGTACTTC. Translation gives CASSQAPGQGHEQYF.

The chain's CDR3 is CATSRGQNSNQPQHF. In DNA form, the CDR3 reads TGTGCCACCAGCAGGGGACAGAATAGCAATCAGCCCCAGCATTTT. The V gene is TRBV15, the J gene TRBJ1-5, with TRBD1 matching 7 bases. The CDR3 is 15 residues long. Trimming removed 3 bases from V and 0 bases from J; junction bases left unmatched: 2. From germline, CDR1 is LNHNV and CDR2 YYDKDF (reference sequence).

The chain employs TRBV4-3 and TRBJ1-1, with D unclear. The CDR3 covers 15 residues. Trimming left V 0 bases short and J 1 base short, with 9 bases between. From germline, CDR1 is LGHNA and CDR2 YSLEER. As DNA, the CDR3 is TGCGCCAGCAGCCAAGAAGTGGGCCGGAACACTGAAGCTTTCTTT. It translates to CASSQEVGRNTEAFF.

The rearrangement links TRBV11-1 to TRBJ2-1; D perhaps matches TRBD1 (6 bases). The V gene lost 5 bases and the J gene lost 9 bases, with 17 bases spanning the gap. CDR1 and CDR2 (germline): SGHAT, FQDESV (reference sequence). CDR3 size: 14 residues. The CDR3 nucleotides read TGTGCCAGCAGCCCCGCAGGGGTGTTCACTGAGCAGTTCTTC. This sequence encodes CASSPAGVFTEQFF.

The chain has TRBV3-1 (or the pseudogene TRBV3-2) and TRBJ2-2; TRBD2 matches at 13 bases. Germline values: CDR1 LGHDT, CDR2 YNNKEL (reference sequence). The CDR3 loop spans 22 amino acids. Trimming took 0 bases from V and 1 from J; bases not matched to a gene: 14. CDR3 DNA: TGTGCCAGCAGCCAAGAAGGATCTTGGGGGGGACTAGCGGGACGGAACACCGGGGAGCTGTTTTTT. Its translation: CASSQEGSWGGLAGRNTGELFF.

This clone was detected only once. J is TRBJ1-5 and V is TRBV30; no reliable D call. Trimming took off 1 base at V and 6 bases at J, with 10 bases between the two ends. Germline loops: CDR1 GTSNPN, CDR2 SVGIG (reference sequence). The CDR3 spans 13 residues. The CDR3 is CAWSAERAQPQHF. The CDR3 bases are TGTGCCTGGAGTGCCGAGAGGGCTCAGCCCCAGCATTTT.

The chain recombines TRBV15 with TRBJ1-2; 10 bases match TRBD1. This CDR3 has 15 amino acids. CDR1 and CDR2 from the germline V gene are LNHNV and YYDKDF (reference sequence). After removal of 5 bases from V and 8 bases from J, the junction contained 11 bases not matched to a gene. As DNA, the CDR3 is TGTGCCACCAGCCCAACCGGGACAGGGGCTCGGGGCTACACCTTC. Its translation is CATSPTGTGARGYTF.